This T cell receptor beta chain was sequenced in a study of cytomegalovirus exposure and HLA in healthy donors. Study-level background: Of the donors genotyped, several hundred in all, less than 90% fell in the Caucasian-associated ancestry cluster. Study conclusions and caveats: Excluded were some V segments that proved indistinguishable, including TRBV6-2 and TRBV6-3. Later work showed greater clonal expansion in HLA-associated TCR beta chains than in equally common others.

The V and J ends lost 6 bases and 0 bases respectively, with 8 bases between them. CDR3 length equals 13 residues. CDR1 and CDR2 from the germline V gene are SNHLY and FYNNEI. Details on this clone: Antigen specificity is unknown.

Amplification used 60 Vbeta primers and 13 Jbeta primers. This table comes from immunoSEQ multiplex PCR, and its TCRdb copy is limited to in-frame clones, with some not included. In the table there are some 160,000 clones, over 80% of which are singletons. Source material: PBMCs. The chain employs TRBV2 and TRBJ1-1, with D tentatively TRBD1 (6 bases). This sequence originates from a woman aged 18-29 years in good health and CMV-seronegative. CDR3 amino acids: CASSRTVNTEAFF. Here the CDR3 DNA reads TGTGCCAGCAGCCGGACAGTGAACACTGAAGCTTTCTTT.